The 11 T cell receptor beta chains reported below all come from one sample, sequenced in a study of identical twins. From the 5' RACE reads, TCRdb called clonotypes with MiXCR, one entry per CDR3 protein. The sample holds 500,000 or so distinct CDR3 sequences, 20% to 25% seen once. This sample also appeared in a second study, on T cells expressing NK-cell markers.

Sequencing was carried out using CD4+ T cells sorted from blood. These receptors were obtained from a woman aged 18-29 years in good health.

V usage is TRBV9 and J usage is TRBJ1-2, with 7 bases identical to TRBD1. The trim removed 6 bases at V and 4 bases at J, leaving 9 bases unmatched. The CDR3 spans 14 residues. Germline CDR1 is SGDLS and CDR2 is YYNGEE. For the CDR3, the DNA is TGTGCCAGCACCTCCTCAGGGACAGCCTATGGCTACACCTTC. Its protein product is CASTSSGTAYGYTF. The entire variable domain, with the rest obtained from reference TRBV9 and TRBJ1-2, is as follows: DSGVTQTPKHLITATGQRVTLRCSPRSGDLSVYWYQQSLDQGLQFLIQYYNGEERAKGNILERFSAQQFPDLHSELNLSSLELGDSALYFCASTSSGTAYGYTFGSGTRLTVV.

The chain uses TRBV5-4 and TRBJ2-5; a possible D gene is TRBD2 (7 bases). Trimming pared 0 bases from V and 5 bases from J, leaving 14 bases between. Looked up from germline, CDR1 is SGHNT and CDR2 is YYREEE (reference sequence). The CDR3 contains 15 residues. The CDR3, as DNA: TGTGCCAGCAGCTTGGCCCGGGGGGCGCATGAGACCCAGTACTTC. It codes for CASSLARGAHETQYF.

This clonotype has more than one count but fewer than ten. This chain uses TRBV5-1 with TRBJ2-1, with 7 positions matching TRBD1. The length of the CDR3 is 15 residues. The junction had 4 bases not matched to a gene; V was cut back by 0 bases and J by 4 bases. CDR1 and CDR2 from the germline V gene are SGHRS and YFSETQ. CDR3 sequence: CASSLEGQSYNEQFF. The DNA for the CDR3 is TGCGCCAGCAGCTTGGAGGGACAGTCATACAATGAGCAGTTCTTC.

This sequence joins TRBV5-1 and TRBJ2-7; D gene uncertain. The CDR3 has 14 amino acids. Trimming removed 6 bases at V and 0 bases at J, with 13 bases between. The V gene's germline CDR1 is SGHRS and CDR2 YFSETQ. CDR3 sequence reads: CASTQDDPSYEQYF. The CDR3 nucleotides are TGCGCCAGCACGCAGGACGACCCCTCCTACGAGCAGTACTTC.

The gene calls are TRBV10-3 and TRBJ1-2; tentative D call: TRBD1 (5 bases). The CDR3 runs 13 residues. Trimming cost V 4 bases and J 6 bases, with 12 bases left between them. The germline V gene has CDR1 ENHRY and CDR2 SYGVKD. The chain's CDR3 is CAISVAQGDGYTF. The CDR3 DNA follows: TGTGCCATCAGTGTGGCGCAGGGTGATGGCTACACCTTC.

The V and J genes are TRBV6-2 or TRBV6-3 and TRBJ2-1; 14 bases line up with TRBD2. This CDR3 has 20 residues. CDR1 MNHEY and CDR2 SVGEGT come from the germline V gene. With 4 bases clipped from V and 8 bases from J, the junction kept 19 bases outside the gene matches. CDR3 sequence (DNA): TGTGCCAGCAGTTCTCCTACCGGGACTAGCGGGAGAAAGGTGGGCGATGAGCAGTTCTTC. It translates to CASSSPTGTSGRKVGDEQFF.

This clonotype was counted a few times. The gene calls are TRBV7-2 and TRBJ1-1, with TRBD1 identical over 7 bases. CDR3 length: 14 amino acids. The junction had 6 bases not matched to a gene; V was cut back by 3 bases and J by 5 bases. Germline V CDR1 and CDR2: SGHTA, FQGNSA. The CDR3 loop reads CASSFDRVRTEAFF. CDR3 DNA: TGTGCCAGCAGCTTTGACAGGGTACGAACTGAAGCTTTCTTT.

In this sample, this clonotype turned up many times. The chain couples TRBV7-2 to TRBJ1-1; D not certain. V was pared by 5 bases and J by 3 bases, with 4 bases between. Germline V gene data show CDR1 as SGHTA and CDR2 as FQGNSA. The CDR3 has 11 amino acids. The CDR3 is CASSRDTEAFF. In nucleotides, the CDR3 is TGTGCCAGCAGCCGAGACACTGAAGCTTTCTTT.

The rearrangement joins TRBV9 to TRBJ1-6, with unresolved D. The CDR3 sequence is 15 residues long. From germline, CDR1 is SGDLS and CDR2 YYNGEE. The ends were cut back, 0 bases at V and 4 bases at J, with 8 bases in the middle. The CDR3 coding sequence is TGTGCCAGCAGCGTAGAGGCAGTTTATAATTCACCCCTCCACTTT. Translated: CASSVEAVYNSPLHF.

This clonotype occurred a few times. The rearrangement links TRBV5-1 to TRBJ2-1; 9 nucleotides align to TRBD2. Germline lookup yields CDR1 SGHRS and CDR2 YFSETQ. This CDR3 has 16 amino acids. With V trimmed by 4 bases and J by 0 bases, 5 bases remained unmatched. DNA of the CDR3: TGCGCCAGCAGCGGGGGGACTAGCCACTCCTACAATGAGCAGTTCTTC. Its translation: CASSGGTSHSYNEQFF.

V usage is TRBV29-1 and J usage is TRBJ2-5; either TRBD1 or TRBD2 may supply D (6 bases each). Trimming stripped 3 bases from V and 6 bases from J, with 11 bases between. The CDR3 totals 12 residues. Germline assignment: CDR1 SQVTM and CDR2 ANQGSEA. As DNA, the CDR3 is TGCAGCGTTGAGGAGGGGGGAAAGACCCAGTACTTC. It specifies CSVEEGGKTQYF.